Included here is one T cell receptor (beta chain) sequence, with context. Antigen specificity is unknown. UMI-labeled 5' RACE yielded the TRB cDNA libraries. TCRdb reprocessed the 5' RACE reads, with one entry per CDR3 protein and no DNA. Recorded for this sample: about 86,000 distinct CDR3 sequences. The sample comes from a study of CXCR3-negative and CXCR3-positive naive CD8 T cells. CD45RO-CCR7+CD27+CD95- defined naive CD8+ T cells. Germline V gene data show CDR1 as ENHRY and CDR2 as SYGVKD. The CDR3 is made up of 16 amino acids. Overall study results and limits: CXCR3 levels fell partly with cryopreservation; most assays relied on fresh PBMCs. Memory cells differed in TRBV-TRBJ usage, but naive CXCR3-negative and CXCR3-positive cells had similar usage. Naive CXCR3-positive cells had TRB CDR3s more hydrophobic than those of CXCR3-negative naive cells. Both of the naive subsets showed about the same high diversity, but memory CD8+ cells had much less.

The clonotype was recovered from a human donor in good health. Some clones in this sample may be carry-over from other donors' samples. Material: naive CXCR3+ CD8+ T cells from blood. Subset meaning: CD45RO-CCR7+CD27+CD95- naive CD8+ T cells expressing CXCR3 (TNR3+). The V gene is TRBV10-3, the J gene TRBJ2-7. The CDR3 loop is CAISDEWAARLYEQYF.